Sequencing of this TCR beta chain was carried out in a study of blood T cells in healthy people across ages. Per the germline V gene, CDR1 is SNHLY and CDR2 is FYNNEI. The length of the CDR3 is 14 residues. The ends were cut back, 6 bases at V and 1 base at J, with 12 bases in the middle. On this clonotype: Its antigen is unidentified.

PCR was performed a second time for roughly 7 to 12 cycles using a sample-barcoded 5' primer and a J-beta primer mix. TCRdb independently ran MiXCR on the 5' RACE reads; one entry per CDR3 protein. The sample lists around 800,000 distinct CDR3 sequences; 20% to 30% were seen once. Study observations and caveats: Estimates based on one million T cells were treated as lower bounds.

The same specimen was also included in a second study, on T cells of mothers and their children. That work adds: Donation came from a few healthy Caucasian mothers together with their six children. Every microgram of extracted RNA entered cDNA synthesis, around 1.6 ug per 15 ul.

The source is a boy aged 5-17 years in good health. Sequenced: blood. The J gene is TRBJ1-1, the V gene TRBV2; D unclear. The CDR3 nucleotides are TGTGCCAGCAGCGACCTCTCAACGAACACTGAAGCTTTCTTT. As protein: CASSDLSTNTEAFF.